This T cell receptor beta chain was retrieved from a study of cytomegalovirus exposure and HLA in healthy donors. This clone appeared a single time. The antigen remains undetermined. Study findings and constraints: While the bulk of TCR sequences proved rare, some public TCRs turned up in many donors. With DRB1 most and HLA-C fewest, TCR association rates differed between HLA loci in a later analysis. Several top significant clusters appeared, in a later analysis, to be linked to common viral pathogens.

The PCR was carried out with 60 Vbeta primers and 13 Jbeta primers. Under the authors' procedure: Roughly 10 million shared chains were among the about 80 million unique TCR beta chains that a later analysis counted. Repertoires were generated with immunoSEQ multiplex PCR, while TCRdb's copy carries only in-frame clones and drops some. V, J and clone size are those of that table, while D and trimming were read from the DNA. The sample lists about 130,000 clones; 82% were seen once. Specimen: PBMCs. The receptor comes from a woman between 45 and 60 years old in good health and CMV-seropositive.

The CDR3 nucleotides read TGTGCCAGCAGCCCTAGGGGGGACAGGGCGGAAAAACTGTTTTTT. It is translated as CASSPRGDRAEKLFF. The V and J genes are TRBV11-2 and TRBJ1-4; TRBD1 matches 9 bases. The CDR3 loop spans 15 amino acids. Germline V lookup: CDR1 SGHAT, CDR2 FQNNGV. The J segment lost 8 bases and the V segment lost 5 bases, leaving 9 bases of the junction unmatched.